This T cell receptor (beta chain) stems from a study of cytotoxic CD8 clonotypes in ibrutinib-treated CLL. Study overall: Complete response was seen in 2 patients and partial in 24; about 12 progressed and some 14 stayed remitted after a median roughly 65 months. The study recorded mean values of around 250,000 productive templates and 94,082 productive rearrangements per sample.

This clone was seen a single time. Its antigen is currently unknown. The germline gives CDR1 SGHRS, CDR2 YFSETQ. The CDR3 sequence is 15 residues long. V lost 1 base and J 6 bases, leaving 14 bases between the germline ends. Sequencing was performed with immunoSEQ multiplex PCR; in TCRdb, only in-frame clones are kept and a portion is missing. Among fewer than 400,000 clones, roughly 71% were seen once, and the ten largest hold around 6.3%. Study observations and caveats: Public clonotypes proved infrequent, and on treatment they shrank or remained steady. Patients with sustained remission and those progressing were sampled at differing times.

This chain connects TRBV5-1 to TRBJ2-1, with D tentatively TRBD1 or TRBD2 (5 bases each). This sample comprised PBMCs, obtained after 36 months of ibrutinib treatment. The sequence was obtained from a human donor with chronic lymphocytic leukemia. DNA of the CDR3: TGCGCCAGCAGCTTGAGAGGGGAGATCTTCAATGAGCAGTTCTTC. Protein product: CASSLRGEIFNEQFF.